One sample yielded the 17 T cell receptor beta chains listed below, sequenced in a study of T cells in Graves' hyperthyroidism and ophthalmopathy. RNA transcripts gave rise to amplified TCR beta CDR3 regions. A set of HTBI primers served as the primers for a first-round RT-PCR of the TCR CDR3. MiXCR, applied by TCRdb to the multiplex PCR reads, yields one record per CDR3 protein. The sample holds approximately 400,000 distinct CDR3 sequences, 25% seen once. Sample: blood. These TCRs come from a man aged 45 to 65 with Graves' hyperthyroidism.

This clonotype was observed many times. This chain joins TRBV3-1 and TRBJ1-1, with D maybe TRBD1 (5 bases). The ends were cut back, 0 bases at V and 9 bases at J, with 14 bases in the middle. Per the germline V gene, CDR1 is LGHDT and CDR2 is YNNKEL (reference sequence). The CDR3 contains 14 residues. CDR3 sequence reads: CASSQEGATNKAFF. CDR3 sequence (DNA): TGTGCCAGCAGCCAAGAAGGGGCGACAAATAAAGCTTTCTTT.

The chain is built from TRBV7-2 and TRBJ1-4, with unresolved D. Germline values: CDR1 SGHTA, CDR2 FQGNSA. V lost 5 bases, J lost 8 bases, and 15 bases lay in between. The CDR3 sequence is 14 residues long. CDR3 region: CASSPITDGEKLFF. The CDR3 nucleotides read TGTGCCAGCAGCCCAATAACGGACGGAGAAAAACTGTTTTTT. Complete variable domain (other parts from reference TRBV7-2 and TRBJ1-4): GAGVSQSPSNKVTEKGKDVELRCDPISGHTALYWYRQSLGQGLEFLIYFQGNSAPDKSGLPSDRFSAERTGGSVSTLTIQRTQQEDSAVYLCASSPITDGEKLFFGSGTQLSVL.

V and J are TRBV27 and TRBJ1-1; maybe TRBD1 (5 bases). Trimming pared 7 bases from V and 0 bases from J, leaving 15 bases between. CDR3 length: 15 amino acids. CDR1 is MNHEY, CDR2 SMNVEV, per germline (reference sequence). The CDR3 region is CASTSRGGVNTEAFF. The CDR3 DNA follows: TGTGCCAGCACCTCCCGGGGGGGAGTGAACACTGAAGCTTTCTTT.

This clonotype has ten or more counts. This chain links TRBV6-1 with TRBJ2-3, with D perhaps TRBD2 (6 bases). This CDR3 comprises 13 residues. V lost 10 bases, J lost 0 bases, and 11 bases lay in between. The germline gives CDR1 MNHNS, CDR2 SASEGT. This CDR3 is CATTGGSTDTQYF. The CDR3 coding sequence is TGTGCCACCACCGGGGGAAGCACAGATACGCAGTATTTT.

This clonotype was seen many times. The rearrangement links TRBV25-1 to TRBJ2-1; no reliable D call. Trimming shortened V by 2 bases and J by 2 bases, and 16 bases separated the two germline ends. The germline CDR1 and CDR2 sequences are MGHDK and SYGVNS. There are 17 residues in the CDR3. The CDR3: CASSEDGNKPTYNEQFF. Here the CDR3 DNA reads TGTGCCAGCAGTGAAGACGGAAATAAGCCAACCTACAATGAGCAGTTCTTC.

This chain links TRBV4-1 with TRBJ1-3; D call uncertain. V was shortened by 3 bases and J by 0 bases, with 12 bases between the two germline ends. Germline lookup yields CDR1 MGHRA and CDR2 YSYEKL. CDR3 length: 16 amino acids. Written as DNA, the CDR3 is TGCGCCAGCAGCCAGCTCGACCCGGGCTCTGGAAACACCATATATTTT. Translating gives CASSQLDPGSGNTIYF.

This clonotype was seen a few times. The rearrangement uses TRBV6-1 and TRBJ1-2, with D maybe TRBD1 (5 bases). Trimming took off 6 bases at V and 3 bases at J, with 11 bases between the two ends. The CDR3 is made up of 13 amino acids. The V gene's germline CDR1 is MNHNS and CDR2 SASEGT. CDR3 in amino acids: CASREGSDYGYTF. The CDR3 DNA sequence: TGTGCCAGCAGGGAGGGGAGCGACTATGGCTACACCTTC.

V is TRBV20-1 and J is TRBJ2-3, with 8 bases aligning to TRBD2. Germline trimming cut 5 bases from V and 4 bases from J; bases unmatched to any gene: 11. This CDR3 region has 15 residues. Germline V gene sequence: CDR1 DFQATT, CDR2 SNEGSKA (reference sequence). CDR3 DNA: TGCAGTGCTGGAACTTTAGCGGGAAGGGCAGATACGCAGTATTTT. This gives the protein CSAGTLAGRADTQYF.

The genes are TRBV20-1 and TRBJ2-3; no clear D. CDR1 is DFQATT, CDR2 SNEGSKA, per germline (reference sequence). The CDR3 is 12 amino acids. V was shortened by 5 bases and J by 3 bases, with 9 bases between the two germline ends. CDR3 bases: TGCAGTGCTCAGACCACTACAGATACGCAGTATTTT. Protein sequence: CSAQTTTDTQYF.

The V gene is TRBV20-1, the J gene TRBJ2-1, with 12 positions matching TRBD2. The germline V gene has CDR1 DFQATT and CDR2 SNEGSKA (reference sequence). The V segment lost 6 bases and the J segment 3 bases; nucleotides outside the gene matches: 0. This CDR3 is 13 amino acids long. CDR3 in DNA: TGCAGTGCGACTAGCGGGGGCTACAATGAGCAGTTCTTC. Its translation: CSATSGGYNEQFF.

This clonotype was observed a handful of times. This rearrangement joins TRBV5-1 to TRBJ2-2; D remains unclear. The CDR3 is made up of 16 amino acids. Germline assignment: CDR1 SGHRS and CDR2 YFSETQ. Trimming took 0 bases from V and 4 from J, leaving 13 bases between them. CDR3 DNA: TGCGCCAGCAGCTTGGTGTCAGGCGGTAGCACCGGGGAGCTGTTTTTT. This encodes CASSLVSGGSTGELFF.

This clonotype has ten or more counts. This chain connects TRBV5-1 to TRBJ2-5; D may be TRBD1 (5 bases). Trimming pared 0 bases from V and 4 bases from J, leaving 16 bases between. CDR3 length: 16 residues. The V gene's germline CDR1 is SGHRS and CDR2 YFSETQ. CDR3 sequence (DNA): TGCGCCAGCAGCTTGGAAGGACACCCTAGTTTAGAGACCCAGTACTTC. It is translated as CASSLEGHPSLETQYF.

This clonotype was counted many times. The gene calls are TRBV12-3 or TRBV12-4 and TRBJ2-1, with D possibly TRBD2 on 5 matching bases. Deletions cut 6 bases from V and 3 bases from J, with 12 bases between. There are 14 residues in the CDR3. CDR3 amino acids: CASSKTTYYNEQFF. The CDR3 DNA sequence: TGTGCCAGCAGCAAGACTACCTACTACAATGAGCAGTTCTTC.

This clonotype was seen only a few times. J is TRBJ2-1 and V is TRBV20-1, with D tentatively TRBD2 (5 bases). Germline V gives CDR1 DFQATT, CDR2 SNEGSKA (reference sequence). This CDR3 spans 13 amino acids. The V gene lost 2 bases and the J gene lost 8 bases, with 13 bases spanning the gap. The CDR3 region has the DNA TGCAGTGCTAGACCGGCCCCCGGGGATGAGCAGTTCTTC. Encoded protein: CSARPAPGDEQFF.

This clonotype has only a few counts. This rearrangement joins TRBV5-1 to TRBJ2-5; 9 bases are shared with TRBD2. CDR3 length: 17 amino acids. Looked up from germline, CDR1 is SGHRS and CDR2 is YFSETQ. J lost 4 bases, V lost 0 bases, and 10 bases had no gene match. The CDR3 DNA follows: TGCGCCAGCAGCTTGGCAGGTAGCGGGAGCATTGTAGAGACCCAGTACTTC. Protein: CASSLAGSGSIVETQYF.

V is TRBV5-6 and J is TRBJ1-6; D is possibly TRBD1 (6 bases). The CDR3 consists of 12 residues. Trimming shortened V by 9 bases and J by 9 bases, and 13 bases separated the two germline ends. Germline CDR1 and CDR2: SGHDT and YYEEEE. The CDR3 here is CATTGRGSPLHF. CDR3 nucleotide sequence: TGTGCCACCACAGGGAGGGGTTCACCCCTCCACTTT.

The chain employs TRBV5-6 and TRBJ2-5, with D tentatively TRBD2 (5 bases). CDR1 and CDR2 (germline): SGHDT, YYEEEE. The V and J ends lost 1 base and 5 bases respectively, with 9 bases between them. This CDR3 is 13 amino acids long. CDR3 DNA sequence: TGTGCCAGCAGCTTGAGAGCGGCTGAGACCCAGTACTTC. This sequence encodes CASSLRAAETQYF.